The sequence of this T cell receptor (beta chain) was determined in a study of shared clonotypes between healthy human individuals. The trim removed 4 bases at V and 6 bases at J, leaving 7 bases unmatched. Germline-derived CDR1 and CDR2 are SGHRS and YFSETQ. CDR3 length: 15 residues. Broader study findings: When compared with the clonotypes that were shared by all four sorted-subset donors, the non-shared clonotypes turned out to have lower generation probabilities. Limitation of the genetic and exposure-history diversity represented came from the few donors.

Regarding this clone: Its antigen remains unidentified.

Sequencing used immunoSEQ multiplex PCR; TCRdb keeps in-frame clones, though not all of them. This table has 980,000 or so clones, approximately 76% appearing once. This chain uses TRBV5-1 with TRBJ2-2; 9 positions match TRBD1. The sequence was obtained from a man younger than 35 in good health. Input material: memory CD4+ T cells sorted from blood. This sample's subset: CD45RA-negative fraction. In DNA form, the CDR3 reads TGCGCCAGCAGCCTAAACACAGGGGGCCCCGGGGAGCTGTTTTTT. This sequence encodes CASSLNTGGPGELFF. The variable domain in full, completed from reference TRBV5-1 and TRBJ2-2, reads KAGVTQTPRYLIKTRGQQVTLSCSPISGHRSVSWYQQTPGQGLQFLFEYFSETQRNKGNFPGRFSGRQFSNSRSEMNVSTLELGDSALYLCASSLNTGGPGELFFGEGSRLTVL.